This T cell receptor (beta chain) derives from a study of blood T cell repertoires in COVID-19. Across the whole study: Acute-phase and convalescent COVID-19 samples originated in the United States, Italy and Spain. T cells, B-cell-depleted T cells, or PBMCs provided the cDNA or gDNA that served as material.

In germline, CDR1 is MNHEY, CDR2 SMNVEV (reference sequence). With 7 bases removed from V and 8 bases from J, the gap between germline ends came to 10 bases. The CDR3 spans 11 residues. TCRdb's copy holds only in-frame clones and misses some; the assay was immunoSEQ multiplex PCR. This table holds around 190,000 clones, around 86% found once. Participants came from 20 to 25 US areas, aged about 18 to 100 years. Self-reported history from a screening survey and questionnaire set each donor's cohort. The gene calls are TRBV27 and TRBJ2-3; D is possibly TRBD2 (5 bases). The sequence was collected from a man aged 35-49 years with acute COVID-19. The specimen was PBMCs or T cells enriched from blood (not recorded which). CDR3 DNA sequence: TGTGCCAGCACTAGAGGAGGTACGCAGTATTTT. Its protein is CASTRGGTQYF.